Listed here are 8 T cell receptor beta chains from one sample, sequenced in a study of somatic mutations in cytotoxic T cells in rheumatoid arthritis. Libraries were prepared by immunoSEQ multiplex PCR; TCRdb keeps only in-frame clonotypes and omits some of them. Of 12,000 to 15,000 clones listed, 74% are singletons. The sample comprised CD8+ T cells sorted from blood. The receptors stem from an adult with rheumatoid arthritis.

This clone showed up just once. The chain has TRBV28 and TRBJ1-1; 8 bases agree with TRBD1. J lost 7 bases, V lost 4 bases, and 5 bases had no gene match. The CDR3 has 13 amino acids. Per the germline V gene, CDR1 is MDHEN and CDR2 is SYDVKM. CDR3 in DNA: TGTGCCAGCAGTTCTTGGACAGGGAATGAAGCTTTCTTT. This translates into CASSSWTGNEAFF.

The J gene is TRBJ2-7, the V gene TRBV2, with unresolved D. V gave up 6 bases and J gave up 0 bases, with 3 bases separating them. The CDR3 runs to 11 residues. Germline V CDR1 and CDR2: SNHLY, FYNNEI. The CDR3 reads CASSHSYEQYF. As DNA, the CDR3 is TGTGCCAGCAGCCACTCCTACGAGCAGTACTTC.

This chain links TRBV27 with TRBJ2-2; 7 bases align to TRBD1. The V segment lost 6 bases and the J segment 6 bases; nucleotides outside the gene matches: 7. The CDR3 length is 14 residues. Germline CDR1 is MNHEY and CDR2 is SMNVEV (reference sequence). The CDR3 loop reads CASSLTGTPGELFF. The CDR3 region has the DNA TGTGCCAGCAGCCTGACAGGGACCCCCGGGGAGCTGTTTTTT.

V is TRBV27 and J is TRBJ2-3; 8 positions agree with TRBD2. Trimming cost V 8 bases and J 8 bases; bases outside gene matches: 12. The CDR3 totals 14 residues. Germline assignment: CDR1 MNHEY and CDR2 SMNVEV (reference sequence). As DNA, the CDR3 is TGTGCCAGCGGGCCGGGACTAGGCCCGGGTACGCAGTATTTT. This sequence encodes CASGPGLGPGTQYF.

The rearrangement links TRBV27 to TRBJ2-7; TRBD2 matches at 15 bases. The CDR3 extends over 18 amino acids. J lost 6 bases, V lost 2 bases, and 11 bases had no gene match. Germline assignment: CDR1 MNHEY and CDR2 SMNVEV (reference sequence). The CDR3 nucleotides are TGTGCCAGCAGTTTAATAGTTCAAGAGGGACTAGCGGGGGGCGAGCAGTACTTC. Protein: CASSLIVQEGLAGGEQYF.

The V and J genes are TRBV30 and TRBJ1-2; no firm D call. Germline V gives CDR1 GTSNPN, CDR2 SVGIG (reference sequence). The CDR3 length is 16 residues. V lost 3 bases to trimming and J lost 8 bases, with 25 bases between them. The CDR3 reads CAWSERMVGWRVGYTF. The DNA of the CDR3 is TGTGCCTGGAGCGAACGGATGGTCGGGTGGAGGGTCGGCTACACCTTC.

The chain has TRBV4-1 and TRBJ2-7; 8 bases match TRBD1. Germline CDR1 reads MGHRA; CDR2 reads YSYEKL. The CDR3 is 15 residues long. V lost 3 bases and J lost 2; bases outside the gene matches: 6. The CDR3 protein is CASSQRGQGTYEQYF. CDR3 in DNA: TGCGCCAGCAGCCAGAGAGGACAGGGCACCTACGAGCAGTACTTC.

DNA for the CDR3: TGTGCCAGCAGTTTTGGGGGTGACACTGAAGCTTTCTTT. Its protein product is CASSFGGDTEAFF. V and J are TRBV27 and TRBJ1-1; perhaps TRBD1 as D (5 bases). Germline V CDR1 and CDR2: MNHEY, SMNVEV (reference sequence). The CDR3 has 13 amino acids. With 3 bases removed from V and 3 bases from J, the gap between germline ends came to 8 bases.